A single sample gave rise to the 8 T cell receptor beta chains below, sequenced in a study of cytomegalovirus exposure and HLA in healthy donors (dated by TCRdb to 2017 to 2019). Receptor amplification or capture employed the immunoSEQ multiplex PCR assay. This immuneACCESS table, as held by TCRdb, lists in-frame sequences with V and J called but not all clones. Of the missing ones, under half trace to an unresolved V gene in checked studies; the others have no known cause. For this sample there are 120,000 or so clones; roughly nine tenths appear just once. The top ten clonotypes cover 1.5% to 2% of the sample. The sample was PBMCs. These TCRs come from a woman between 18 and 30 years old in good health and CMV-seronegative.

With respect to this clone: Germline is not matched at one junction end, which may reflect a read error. The CDR3 DNA follows: TGTGCTAGCAGCCGACTCCAGAACACTGAAGCTTTCTTT. Translation gives CASSRLQNTEAFF. This chain connects TRBV7-7 to TRBJ1-1; D not resolved. The CDR3 contains 13 residues. Germline values: CDR1 SSHAT, CDR2 FNYEAQ (reference sequence).

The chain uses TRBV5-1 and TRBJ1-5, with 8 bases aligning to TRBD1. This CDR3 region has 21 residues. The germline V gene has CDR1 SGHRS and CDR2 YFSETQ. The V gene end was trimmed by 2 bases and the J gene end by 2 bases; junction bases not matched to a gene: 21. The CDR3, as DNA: TGCGCCAGCAGCTTCTGTTACCCCCGGGACAGGCCCTATCGTGGCAATCAGCCCCAGCATTTT. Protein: CASSFCYPRDRPYRGNQPQHF.

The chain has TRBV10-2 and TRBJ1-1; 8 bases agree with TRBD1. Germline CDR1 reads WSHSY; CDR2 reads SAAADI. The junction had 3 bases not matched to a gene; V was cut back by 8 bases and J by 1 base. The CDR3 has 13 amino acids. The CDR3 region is CASHDRGNTEAFF. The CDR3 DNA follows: TGCGCCAGCCATGACAGGGGGAACACTGAAGCTTTCTTT.

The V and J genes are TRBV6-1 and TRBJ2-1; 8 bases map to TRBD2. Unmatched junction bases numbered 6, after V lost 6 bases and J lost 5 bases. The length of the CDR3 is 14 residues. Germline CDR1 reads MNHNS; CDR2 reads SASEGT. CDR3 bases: TGTGCCAGCAGCGCGGGACTAGTGAACAATGAGCAGTTCTTC. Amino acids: CASSAGLVNNEQFF.

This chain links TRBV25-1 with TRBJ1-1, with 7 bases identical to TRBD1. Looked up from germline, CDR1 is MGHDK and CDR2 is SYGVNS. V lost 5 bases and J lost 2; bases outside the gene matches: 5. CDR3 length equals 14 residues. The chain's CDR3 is CASSTGDVNTEAFF. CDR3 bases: TGTGCCAGCAGTACAGGGGACGTTAACACTGAAGCTTTCTTT.

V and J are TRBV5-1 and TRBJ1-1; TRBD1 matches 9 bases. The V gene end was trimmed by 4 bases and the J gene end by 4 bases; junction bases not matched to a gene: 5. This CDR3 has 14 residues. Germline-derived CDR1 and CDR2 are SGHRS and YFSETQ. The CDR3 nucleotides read TGCGCCAGCAGCCTGGGACAGGGACGCACTGAAGCTTTCTTT. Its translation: CASSLGQGRTEAFF.

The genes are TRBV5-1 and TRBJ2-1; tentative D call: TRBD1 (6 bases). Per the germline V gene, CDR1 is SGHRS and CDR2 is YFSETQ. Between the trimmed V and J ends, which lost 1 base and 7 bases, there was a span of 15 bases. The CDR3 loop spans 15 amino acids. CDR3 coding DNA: TGCGCCAGCAGCTTGTTACTCCCAGGGGTAAATGAGCAGTTCTTC. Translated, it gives CASSLLLPGVNEQFF. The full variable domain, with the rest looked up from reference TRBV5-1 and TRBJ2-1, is KAGVTQTPRYLIKTRGQQVTLSCSPISGHRSVSWYQQTPGQGLQFLFEYFSETQRNKGNFPGRFSGRQFSNSRSEMNVSTLELGDSALYLCASSLLLPGVNEQFFGPGTRLTVL.

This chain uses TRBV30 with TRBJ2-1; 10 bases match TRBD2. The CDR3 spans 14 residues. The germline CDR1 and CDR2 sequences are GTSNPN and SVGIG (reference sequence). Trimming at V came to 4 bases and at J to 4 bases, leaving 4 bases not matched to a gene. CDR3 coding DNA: TGTGCCTGGAAACCTAGCGGGGGATACAATGAGCAGTTCTTC. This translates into CAWKPSGGYNEQFF.